This T cell receptor (beta chain) emerged from a study of early stage breast cancer tumors. Study-wide background: Most invasive tumors, about 70% of the 16, were ER+/PR+/HER2-. Each sample averaged approximately 10-fold read coverage.

Some clones are missing from TCRdb's copy, which holds only in-frame ones; the method was immunoSEQ multiplex PCR. The sample holds fewer than 35,000 clones, approximately 76% seen once. The germline V gene has CDR1 DFQATT and CDR2 SNEGSKA (reference sequence). The CDR3 is 11 residues long. This receptor was obtained from a person aged 50-59 years with breast cancer. The source material was blood. The rearrangement uses TRBV20-1 and TRBJ1-2, with TRBD1 matching over 7 bases. The CDR3 here is CTSQGGSGYTF. The CDR3 DNA reads as TGCACTAGTCAGGGGGGAAGTGGCTACACCTTC.